The following is a T cell receptor (beta chain) sequence with its context. Some clones are missing from TCRdb's copy, which holds only in-frame ones; the method was immunoSEQ multiplex PCR. The sample records roughly 2,000,000 clones, just under 95% being singletons. This entry is derived from a study of shared clonotypes between healthy human individuals. CD8 cells classed as naive were CD45RO-negative and positively selected for CCR7, excluding terminally differentiated effector memory CD45RA+ cells. The CDR3 length is 16 residues. The V gene lost 3 bases and the J gene lost 1 base, with 16 bases spanning the gap. Germline lookup yields CDR1 ENHRY and CDR2 SYGVKD.

The V gene is TRBV10-3, the J gene TRBJ2-7; D ambiguous. This clonotype was sampled from a man between 18 and 35 years old in good health. Some clones in this sample may be carry-over from other donors' samples. Sequenced: naive CD8+ T cells from PBMCs. CDR3: CAISDPTSRSSYEQYF. The CDR3 DNA sequence: TGTGCCATCAGTGACCCCACGAGCAGGAGTTCCTACGAGCAGTACTTC.